Listed here are 19 T cell receptor beta chains from one sample, sequenced in a study of CD8 T cells in Susac syndrome. An amount of RNA that ranged from roughly 0.45 to 1 ug was reverse transcribed with random hexamers. Using its own MiXCR run on the immunoSEQ multiplex PCR reads, TCRdb lists one record per CDR3 protein. Found here are 130,000 to 150,000 distinct CDR3 sequences, 95% of them singletons; the top ten hold more than 0.075%. What was sequenced was CD4+ T cells from PBMCs. These receptors came from a human donor with Susac syndrome.

V usage is TRBV15 and J usage is TRBJ2-3, with 7 bases aligning to TRBD2. CDR3 length: 17 amino acids. Germline-derived CDR1 and CDR2 are LNHNV and YYDKDF (reference sequence). Trimming took 2 bases from V and 2 from J; bases not matched to a gene: 10. The CDR3 reads CATSRSPRREDTDTQYF. The DNA for the CDR3 is TGTGCCACCAGCAGATCTCCCCGTCGGGAGGACACAGATACGCAGTATTTT. Together with reference TRBV15 and TRBJ2-3, the CDR3 gives the full variable domain: DAMVIQNPRYQVTQFGKPVTLSCSQTLNHNVMYWYQQKSSQAPKLLFHYYDKDFNNEADTPDNFQSRRPNTSFCFLDIRSPGLGDTAMYLCATSRSPRREDTDTQYFGPGTRLTVL.

The chain employs TRBV4-1 and TRBJ1-2; D gene unclear. Germline CDR1 and CDR2: MGHRA and YSYEKL. The ends were cut back, 4 bases at V and 5 bases at J, with 14 bases in the middle. This CDR3 is built from 14 residues. CDR3 coding DNA: TGCGCCAGCAGCCCGATGGACCCCTCGTATGGCTACACCTTC. Its translation: CASSPMDPSYGYTF.

The V call is TRBV4-1, the J call TRBJ1-3; D not resolved. V was clipped by 0 bases and J by 8 bases, with 14 bases between them. This CDR3 is built from 15 residues. Germline assignment: CDR1 MGHRA and CDR2 YSYEKL. CDR3 in amino acids: CASSQEAFRSDTIYF. CDR3 DNA sequence: TGCGCCAGCAGCCAAGAGGCTTTCCGTTCGGACACCATATATTTT.

The chain links TRBV5-6 to TRBJ2-5; the match to TRBD2 covers 7 bases. Trimming removed 2 bases from V and 5 bases from J; junction bases left unmatched: 3. This CDR3 is built from 13 residues. CDR1 and CDR2 from the germline V gene are SGHDT and YYEEEE. The CDR3 region is CASSFIGGETQYF. The DNA of the CDR3 is TGTGCCAGCAGCTTCATCGGGGGGGAGACCCAGTACTTC.

The V and J genes are TRBV29-1 and TRBJ2-5, with TRBD2 matching over 7 bases. Germline V gives CDR1 SQVTM, CDR2 ANQGSEA. The CDR3 consists of 17 residues. The V and J ends lost 2 bases and 2 bases, in that order; junction bases with no gene match: 14. This chain's CDR3 is CSVELFGGTNIQETQYF. CDR3 nucleotide sequence: TGCAGCGTTGAATTGTTTGGCGGGACTAACATACAAGAGACCCAGTACTTC.

This rearrangement joins TRBV29-1 to TRBJ2-2, with D unclear. This CDR3 is built from 13 residues. V was shortened by 6 bases and J by 0 bases, with 8 bases between the two germline ends. Germline V gives CDR1 SQVTM, CDR2 ANQGSEA. DNA of the CDR3: TGCAGCGTGGTAGCTTCGAACACCGGGGAGCTGTTTTTT. Protein sequence: CSVVASNTGELFF.

This clonotype was detected only once. The chain recombines TRBV29-1 with TRBJ2-4; D is possibly TRBD2 (5 bases). Germline CDR1 and CDR2: SQVTM and ANQGSEA. The CDR3 extends over 10 amino acids. Trimming removed 6 bases from V and 9 bases from J, with 9 bases in between. CDR3 protein: CSVVEGIQYF. CDR3 sequence (DNA): TGCAGCGTAGTTGAGGGCATTCAGTACTTC.

The table lists this clonotype with a few counts. This chain uses TRBV20-1 with TRBJ2-5; 7 bases fit TRBD1. V dropped 5 bases and J dropped 1; count of bases not matched to a gene: 4. Germline-derived CDR1 and CDR2 are DFQATT and SNEGSKA (reference sequence). The CDR3 consists of 13 residues. In nucleotides, the CDR3 is TGCAGTGCTCCGGGGACAGTCCAAGAGACCCAGTACTTC. Translated: CSAPGTVQETQYF.

This clonotype has more than one count but fewer than ten. V gene TRBV12-3 or TRBV12-4 combines with J gene TRBJ2-3; unclear D gene. The V end lost 6 bases, the J end lost 1 base, and 2 bases lay between the germline ends. This CDR3 has 11 residues. The CDR3 region has the DNA TGTGCCAGCAGACGCACAGATACGCAGTATTTT. It is translated as CASRRTDTQYF.

V gene TRBV23-1 combines with J gene TRBJ2-7; 9 bases map to TRBD1. TRBV23-1 has ORF status, its function being uncertain. The CDR3 has 14 amino acids. V lost 2 bases and J lost 9; bases outside the gene matches: 8. CDR3 in amino acids: CASSQGTGRSSQYF. The CDR3, as DNA: TGCGCCAGCAGTCAAGGGACAGGGAGGTCTTCGCAGTACTTC.

V is TRBV4-1 and J is TRBJ2-1; 7 nucleotides align to TRBD2. Looked up from germline, CDR1 is MGHRA and CDR2 is YSYEKL. J lost 9 bases, V lost 2 bases, and 10 bases had no gene match. The CDR3 totals 15 residues. CDR3 DNA: TGCGCCAGCAGCCAACCCAGTGGCGGGAGAGGTGAGCAGTTCTTC. Encoded protein: CASSQPSGGRGEQFF.

The rearrangement uses TRBV25-1 and TRBJ2-5; no reliable D call. This CDR3 comprises 11 residues. Trimming took 2 bases from V and 8 from J, leaving 6 bases between them. Per germline, CDR1 MGHDK and CDR2 SYGVNS. The CDR3 sequence is CASSENLTQYF. The CDR3 DNA reads TGTGCCAGCAGTGAAAATTTAACCCAGTACTTC.

The sample holds one count of this clonotype. The J gene is TRBJ1-4, the V gene TRBV20-1; D may be TRBD1 (6 bases). The CDR3 contains 12 residues. Per germline, CDR1 DFQATT and CDR2 SNEGSKA (reference sequence). Trimming took 3 bases from V and 7 from J, leaving 9 bases between them. CDR3 DNA: TGCAGTGCTAGCCGACAGGTTGAAAAACTGTTTTTT. Its translation: CSASRQVEKLFF.

The rearrangement uses TRBV6-2 or TRBV6-3 and TRBJ1-1, with 8 nucleotides matching TRBD1. The CDR3 is 15 amino acids. Looked up from germline, CDR1 is MNHEY and CDR2 is SVGEGT. V shed 5 bases and J 5 bases; nucleotides not matched to a gene: 10. As DNA, the CDR3 is TGTGCCAGCAGTCACAGGGGGACAGAAGGGACTGAAGCTTTCTTT. Translation gives CASSHRGTEGTEAFF.

As DNA, the CDR3 is TGCAGCAGTGGTGGCAATGAGCAGTTCTTC. It yields the protein CSSGGNEQFF. J is TRBJ2-1 and V is TRBV29-1; D remains unclear. This CDR3 is built from 10 residues. With 8 bases removed from V and 6 bases from J, the gap between germline ends came to 8 bases. Germline V lookup: CDR1 SQVTM, CDR2 ANQGSEA.

The chain has TRBV29-1 and TRBJ2-5; 7 nucleotides line up with TRBD1. The V gene's germline CDR1 is SQVTM and CDR2 ANQGSEA. The J segment lost 1 base and the V segment lost 7 bases, leaving 9 bases of the junction unmatched. The CDR3 has 14 residues. CDR3 protein: CSAQTTGAQETQYF. The CDR3, as DNA: TGCAGCGCCCAAACAACAGGGGCCCAAGAGACCCAGTACTTC.

This clonotype appeared a single time. The V and J genes are TRBV4-1 and TRBJ2-1; 8 nucleotides line up with TRBD2. The CDR3 has 14 amino acids. V lost 6 bases, J lost 6 bases, and 7 bases stayed unmatched. Germline V gene sequence: CDR1 MGHRA, CDR2 YSYEKL. The CDR3 sequence: CASRRLAGANEQFF. CDR3 coding DNA: TGCGCCAGCAGACGGCTAGCGGGCGCCAATGAGCAGTTCTTC.

This chain joins TRBV12-3 or TRBV12-4 and TRBJ1-5; D is ambiguous. This CDR3 region has 12 residues. V gave up 5 bases and J gave up 11 bases, with 13 bases separating them. CDR3 DNA: TGTGCCAGCAGTCCCGGACTGTCAGCCCAGCATTTT. It encodes CASSPGLSAQHF.

V gene TRBV29-1 combines with J gene TRBJ2-1, with a weak D call TRBD2 (5 bases). Trimming took off 1 base at V and 4 bases at J, with 14 bases between the two ends. The CDR3 is 15 amino acids. Germline assignment: CDR1 SQVTM and CDR2 ANQGSEA. CDR3 coding DNA: TGCAGCGTTGAAGGGCTAGCAATGACTTACAATGAGCAGTTCTTC. It yields the protein CSVEGLAMTYNEQFF.